Listed below are T cell receptor beta chains from one sample, sequenced in a study of CD8 T cells in ankylosing spondylitis. TCRdb re-derived calls from the 5' RACE reads in MiXCR, one entry per CDR3 protein. The sample contains 200,000 to 250,000 distinct CDR3 sequences, about 7% of which appear only once. Source material: blood, either unsorted or a sorted T cell fraction (not recorded which). These receptor sequences come from a male donor with ankylosing spondylitis. CDR3s include the opening cysteine and the closing phenylalanine or tryptophan. D genes are given only for firm matches. Some rows mark clone size as missing; the rest say once, few, many or name a class of expanded clone.

clone size: -; D gene: TRBD1; J gene: TRBJ2-7; V gene: TRBV6-1; CDR3 protein: CASSLDRVSYEQYF; CDR3 DNA: TGTGCCAGCAGCCTCGACAGGGTCTCCTACGAGCAGTACTTC
clone size: few; D gene: -; J gene: TRBJ1-1; V gene: TRBV27; CDR3 protein: CASSLLRTPDTEAFF; CDR3 DNA: TGTGCCAGCAGTTTACTTCGAACCCCGGACACTGAAGCTTTCTTT
clone size: many; D gene: -; J gene: TRBJ2-7; V gene: TRBV5-1; CDR3 protein: CASSLPPGLFFYEQYF; CDR3 DNA: TGCGCCAGCAGCTTGCCACCGGGACTTTTTTTCTACGAGCAGTACTTC
clone size: many; D gene: -; J gene: TRBJ1-2; V gene: TRBV9; CDR3 protein: CASSVGGGGYGYTF; CDR3 DNA: TGTGCCAGCAGCGTAGGAGGCGGGGGCTATGGCTACACCTTC
clone size: once; D gene: TRBD1; J gene: TRBJ1-2; V gene: TRBV3-1; CDR3 protein: CASSHPGTGFWGYTF; CDR3 DNA: TGTGCCAGCAGCCATCCCGGGACAGGGTTCTGGGGCTACACCTTC
clone size: -; D gene: TRBD1; J gene: TRBJ1-1; V gene: TRBV10-3; CDR3 protein: CAIRQGGTEAFF; CDR3 DNA: TGTGCCATCAGGCAGGGGGGCACTGAAGCTTTCTTT
clone size: many; D gene: -; J gene: TRBJ2-5; V gene: TRBV5-6; CDR3 protein: CASSLAARISQETQYF; CDR3 DNA: TGTGCCAGCAGCTTGGCGGCCCGCATAAGCCAAGAGACCCAGTACTTC
clone size: many; D gene: -; J gene: TRBJ2-5; V gene: TRBV7-6; CDR3 protein: CASSPGTRGSETQYF; CDR3 DNA: TGTGCCAGCAGCCCAGGGACCAGGGGATCGGAGACCCAGTACTTC
clone size: many; D gene: -; J gene: TRBJ1-4; V gene: TRBV9; CDR3 protein: CASSVAADEKLFF; CDR3 DNA: TGTGCCAGCAGCGTAGCCGCAGATGAAAAACTGTTTTTT
clone size: many; D gene: -; J gene: TRBJ1-2; V gene: TRBV9; CDR3 protein: CASSSGAQGLNYGYTF; CDR3 DNA: TGTGCCAGCAGCTCGGGAGCGCAGGGCCTTAACTATGGCTACACCTTC
clone size: -; D gene: TRBD1; J gene: TRBJ1-2; V gene: TRBV20-1; CDR3 protein: CSVGTGANYCYTF; CDR3 DNA: TGCAGTGTCGGGACAGGGGCTAACTATTGCTACACCTTC
clone size: many; D gene: TRBD2; J gene: TRBJ2-1; V gene: TRBV6-2/TRBV6-3; CDR3 protein: CASSYSTSGRLSEQFF; CDR3 DNA: TGTGCCAGCAGTTACTCTACTAGCGGGAGATTAAGTGAGCAGTTCTTC
clone size: few; D gene: -; J gene: TRBJ1-1; V gene: TRBV7-9; CDR3 protein: CASSNVAGGDTEAFF; CDR3 DNA: TGTGCCAGCAGCAACGTGGCGGGGGGGGACACTGAAGCTTTCTTT
clone size: many; D gene: -; J gene: TRBJ2-7; V gene: TRBV4-3; CDR3 protein: CASSQEWGYEQYF; CDR3 DNA: TGCGCCAGCAGCCAAGAGTGGGGCTACGAGCAGTACTTC
clone size: many; D gene: TRBD1; J gene: TRBJ1-5; V gene: TRBV7-9; CDR3 protein: CASSSSRDRGNQPQHF; CDR3 DNA: TGTGCCAGCAGCTCGTCCCGGGACAGGGGTAATCAGCCCCAGCATTTT
clone size: few; D gene: -; J gene: TRBJ2-5; V gene: TRBV20-1; CDR3 protein: CSARDRFGEKETQYF; CDR3 DNA: TGCAGTGCTAGAGATCGGTTTGGGGAGAAGGAGACCCAGTACTTC
clone size: many; D gene: -; J gene: TRBJ2-1; V gene: TRBV4-3; CDR3 protein: CASSQELEVYNEQFF; CDR3 DNA: TGCGCCAGCAGCCAAGAGTTGGAGGTCTACAATGAGCAGTTCTTC
clone size: many; D gene: -; J gene: TRBJ2-3; V gene: TRBV2; CDR3 protein: CASREGRLDTQYF; CDR3 DNA: TGTGCCAGCAGGGAAGGACGGCTAGATACGCAGTATTTT
clone size: -; D gene: -; J gene: TRBJ2-3; V gene: TRBV9; CDR3 protein: CASSVGPSKTDTQYF; CDR3 DNA: TGTGCCAGCAGCGTTGGGCCCAGTAAGACAGATACGCAGTATTTT
clone size: many; D gene: -; J gene: TRBJ2-5; V gene: TRBV7-9; CDR3 protein: CASSLAPSRSEETQYF; CDR3 DNA: TGTGCCAGCAGCTTAGCGCCAAGTCGGTCGGAGGAGACCCAGTACTTC
clone size: -; D gene: -; J gene: TRBJ2-7; V gene: TRBV6-5; CDR3 protein: CASSYNGVYEQYF; CDR3 DNA: TGTGCCAGCAGTTACAATGGCGTCTACGAGCAGTACTTC
clone size: many; D gene: TRBD1; J gene: TRBJ2-7; V gene: TRBV12-3/TRBV12-4; CDR3 protein: CASSSWTGMVQQYF; CDR3 DNA: TGTGCCAGCAGTTCATGGACAGGGATGGTGCAGCAGTACTTC
clone size: few; D gene: TRBD2; J gene: TRBJ2-7; V gene: TRBV5-1; CDR3 protein: CASRPGLAGLSSYEQYF; CDR3 DNA: TGCGCCAGCAGGCCGGGACTAGCGGGTTTAAGCTCCTACGAGCAGTACTTC
clone size: many; D gene: TRBD2; J gene: TRBJ2-3; V gene: TRBV4-1; CDR3 protein: CASSLTSGMRNTQYF; CDR3 DNA: TGCGCCAGCAGCCTGACTAGCGGGATGAGGAATACGCAGTATTTT
clone size: many; D gene: TRBD1; J gene: TRBJ2-2; V gene: TRBV4-1; CDR3 protein: CASEQSGTGVGGELFF; CDR3 DNA: TGCGCCAGCGAGCAATCCGGGACAGGGGTCGGCGGGGAGCTGTTTTTT
clone size: many; D gene: -; J gene: TRBJ2-2; V gene: TRBV27; CDR3 protein: CASSLVVGRIGTGELFF; CDR3 DNA: TGTGCCAGCAGTTTAGTCGTGGGGAGGATTGGCACCGGGGAGCTGTTTTTT
clone size: many; D gene: -; J gene: TRBJ1-1; V gene: TRBV29-1; CDR3 protein: CSVLTENTEAFF; CDR3 DNA: TGCAGCGTTCTTACAGAGAACACTGAAGCTTTCTTT
clone size: -; D gene: -; J gene: TRBJ2-1; V gene: TRBV12-3/TRBV12-4; CDR3 protein: CASSRRPSVPNEQFF; CDR3 DNA: TGTGCCAGCAGTCGGCGTCCTAGCGTCCCTAATGAGCAGTTCTTC
clone size: few; D gene: TRBD1; J gene: TRBJ1-2; V gene: TRBV30; CDR3 protein: CALDRGYYGYTF; CDR3 DNA: TGTGCTTTGGACAGGGGATACTATGGCTACACCTTC
clone size: few; D gene: TRBD2; J gene: TRBJ2-2; V gene: TRBV19; CDR3 protein: CASSIDYFGTSGANTGELFF; CDR3 DNA: TGTGCCAGTAGTATAGATTATTTTGGGACTAGCGGGGCGAACACCGGGGAGCTGTTTTTT
clone size: -; D gene: TRBD2; J gene: TRBJ2-7; V gene: TRBV4-1; CDR3 protein: CASSQGLTSGDQQYF; CDR3 DNA: TGCGCCAGCAGCCAGGGCCTGACTAGCGGGGATCAGCAGTACTTC
clone size: many; D gene: -; J gene: TRBJ2-7; V gene: TRBV10-3; CDR3 protein: CAISVGENEQYF; CDR3 DNA: TGTGCCATCAGTGTAGGGGAGAACGAGCAGTACTTC
clone size: few; D gene: -; J gene: TRBJ2-5; V gene: TRBV10-1; CDR3 protein: CASSDFGGEETQYF; CDR3 DNA: TGCGCCAGCAGTGATTTTGGGGGCGAGGAGACCCAGTACTTC
clone size: many; D gene: -; J gene: TRBJ2-1; V gene: TRBV29-1; CDR3 protein: CSVEGGQFNEQFF; CDR3 DNA: TGCAGCGTTGAAGGCGGACAGTTCAATGAGCAGTTCTTC
clone size: many; D gene: -; J gene: TRBJ2-1; V gene: TRBV12-3/TRBV12-4; CDR3 protein: CASSLAAAVSYNEQFF; CDR3 DNA: TGTGCCAGCAGTTTAGCGGCGGCAGTTTCCTACAATGAGCAGTTCTTC
clone size: -; D gene: -; J gene: TRBJ2-1; V gene: TRBV20-1; CDR3 protein: CSARASGAYNEQFF; CDR3 DNA: TGCAGTGCTAGGGCCTCGGGGGCCTACAATGAGCAGTTCTTC
clone size: many; D gene: TRBD1; J gene: TRBJ1-1; V gene: TRBV4-1; CDR3 protein: CASSPVGTGGMDTEAFF; CDR3 DNA: TGCGCCAGCAGCCCCGTCGGGACAGGGGGCATGGACACTGAAGCTTTCTTT